Below, 28 T cell receptor beta chains from the same sample are listed, as sequenced in a study of Graves' ophthalmopathy and Graves' hyperthyroidism. As the template, RNA transcripts were used to amplify TCR beta CDR3 regions. Second-round multiplex PCR came after first-round RT-PCR with HTBI primers. TCRdb passed the multiplex PCR reads through MiXCR, listing each CDR3 protein once. The sample records 400,000 to 450,000 distinct CDR3 sequences, 20% to 25% being singletons. Sequenced input: peripheral blood. The receptors come from a woman between 18 and 30 years old with stable Graves' hyperthyroidism.

This clonotype was picked up a small number of times. V gene TRBV2 combines with J gene TRBJ1-1, with D perhaps matching TRBD1 (5 bases). The CDR3 contains 13 residues. Looked up from germline, CDR1 is SNHLY and CDR2 is FYNNEI. The ends were cut back, 8 bases at V and 2 bases at J, with 12 bases in the middle. The CDR3 DNA is TGTGCCAGCGCTCCGGGGGGTAACACTGAAGCTTTCTTT. As protein: CASAPGGNTEAFF.

This clonotype was counted many times. This chain links TRBV4-1 with TRBJ2-5, with unresolved D. CDR1 is MGHRA and CDR2 is YSYEKL in the germline V gene. Trimming removed 3 bases at V and 1 base at J, with 15 bases between. The CDR3 contains 16 residues. CDR3 in DNA: TGCGCCAGCAGCCACATACCCGCCGCCGCCCAAGAGACCCAGTACTTC. Translating it yields CASSHIPAAAQETQYF.

There are many counts of this clonotype. CDR3: CASSPTGDQPQHF. The CDR3 DNA reads as TGCGCCAGCAGCCCGACAGGGGATCAGCCCCAGCATTTT. The chain is built from TRBV5-1 and TRBJ1-5; 8 bases agree with TRBD1. Germline CDR1 is SGHRS and CDR2 is YFSETQ. There are 13 residues in the CDR3. J lost 5 bases, V lost 4 bases, and 2 bases had no gene match.

This clonotype was counted ten times or more. This chain uses TRBV12-3 or TRBV12-4 with TRBJ2-7, with D perhaps matching TRBD1 (5 bases). The CDR3 totals 15 residues. Trimming stripped 6 bases from V and 0 bases from J, with 15 bases between. CDR3 region: CASSGQRRSSYEQYF. The CDR3 DNA reads TGTGCCAGCAGCGGACAAAGAAGAAGCTCCTACGAGCAGTACTTC.

The gene calls are TRBV30 and TRBJ1-5; tentatively, D is TRBD1 (5 bases). The CDR3 covers 15 residues. The V and J ends lost 3 bases and 6 bases respectively, with 18 bases between them. From germline, CDR1 is GTSNPN and CDR2 SVGIG (reference sequence). DNA for the CDR3: TGTGCCTGGAGCCTCGGTGACAGACTGAGTCAGCCCCAGCATTTT. It codes for CAWSLGDRLSQPQHF.

This clonotype was seen ten or more times. The chain combines TRBV6-5 with TRBJ2-7; D may match TRBD1 or TRBD2 (5 bases each). The germline CDR1 and CDR2 sequences are MNHEY and SVGAGI. This CDR3 comprises 15 residues. V was cut by 7 bases and J by 2 bases, with 18 bases left in between. Here the CDR3 DNA reads TGTGCCAGCACCGGTGGTGGGGGTTCCGCCTACGAGCAGTACTTC. Its translation: CASTGGGGSAYEQYF.

Ten or more counts support this clonotype. This sequence joins TRBV9 and TRBJ2-7, with D hard to call. V lost 7 bases and J 2 bases, leaving 16 bases between the germline ends. CDR3 length equals 14 residues. CDR1 and CDR2 from the germline V gene are SGDLS and YYNGEE. Written as DNA, the CDR3 is TGTGCCAGCGGGCGAGGCGAACGCCCCTACGAGCAGTACTTC. It encodes CASGRGERPYEQYF.

This clonotype showed up many times. V and J are TRBV6-5 and TRBJ2-7; D possibly corresponds to TRBD2 (5 bases). Germline lookup yields CDR1 MNHEY and CDR2 SVGAGI. The CDR3 is 13 amino acids. The ends were cut back, 5 bases at V and 3 bases at J, with 11 bases in the middle. CDR3 nucleotides: TGTGCCAGCAGTCACCCGGGATTCTACGAGCAGTACTTC. It is translated as CASSHPGFYEQYF.

In its sample, this clonotype was seen many times. The V gene is TRBV6-4, the J gene TRBJ1-1; maybe TRBD1 (6 bases). Germline V CDR1 and CDR2: MRHNA, SNTAGT. Trimming cost V 5 bases and J 1 base, with 20 bases left between them. The length of the CDR3 is 17 residues. In nucleotides, the CDR3 is TGTGCCAGCAGTCACCCCTCGACAGGCCCTGGGAACACTGAAGCTTTCTTT. Amino acids: CASSHPSTGPGNTEAFF.

The chain uses TRBV6-5 and TRBJ2-5; D is ambiguous. V lost 0 bases and J lost 4, with 12 bases in between. The CDR3 sequence is 15 residues long. The germline CDR1 and CDR2 sequences are MNHEY and SVGAGI. The CDR3 is CASSYSKLYPETQYF. The CDR3 DNA is TGTGCCAGCAGTTACTCGAAGCTCTACCCAGAGACCCAGTACTTC.

V usage is TRBV3-1 and J usage is TRBJ1-1; 8 bases are shared with TRBD1. Germline CDR1 reads LGHDT; CDR2 reads YNNKEL (reference sequence). This CDR3 is built from 15 residues. The ends lost 4 bases at V and 4 bases at J; junction bases unmatched: 8. The CDR3, as DNA: TGTGCCAGCAGCCCAGGACAGGGTTGGACCACTGAAGCTTTCTTT. Its translation is CASSPGQGWTTEAFF.

This clonotype has at least ten counts. The rearrangement uses TRBV19 and TRBJ2-7; 7 nucleotides agree with TRBD1. This CDR3 is 13 amino acids long. The V and J ends lost 5 bases and 6 bases, in that order; junction bases with no gene match: 7. CDR1 and CDR2 from the germline V gene are LNHDA and SQIVND (reference sequence). CDR3 loop: CASSFSTGSEQYF. The CDR3 nucleotides are TGTGCCAGTAGTTTCTCGACAGGGAGCGAGCAGTACTTC.

The rearrangement joins TRBV11-2 to TRBJ2-5, with 8 bases fitting TRBD2. This CDR3 is built from 15 residues. The V gene end was trimmed by 5 bases and the J gene end by 1 base; junction bases not matched to a gene: 6. Per the germline V gene, CDR1 is SGHAT and CDR2 is FQNNGV. CDR3 residues: CASSMSGGLQETQYF. In nucleotides, the CDR3 is TGTGCCAGCAGCATGAGCGGGGGACTCCAAGAGACCCAGTACTTC.

This clonotype was found many times. V usage is TRBV30 and J usage is TRBJ2-7; the D is unclear. Trimming took 2 bases from V and 7 from J, leaving 9 bases between them. Germline lookup yields CDR1 GTSNPN and CDR2 SVGIG (reference sequence). This CDR3 is 11 amino acids long. CDR3 bases: TGTGCCTGGAGTTTTCGGTGGGAGCAGTACTTC. Amino acids: CAWSFRWEQYF.

CDR3 in DNA: TGTGCCAGTAGTATACGGGCTATGGACACTGAAGCTTTCTTT. Its translation is CASSIRAMDTEAFF. J is TRBJ1-1 and V is TRBV19; D unclear. This CDR3 is built from 14 residues. Trimming shortened V by 2 bases and J by 3 bases, and 10 bases separated the two germline ends. Germline-derived CDR1 and CDR2 are LNHDA and SQIVND (reference sequence).

This clonotype has a count of ten or more. The chain has TRBV11-2 and TRBJ2-2; D is ambiguous. V dropped 0 bases and J dropped 6 bases, with 8 bases sitting between them. This CDR3 spans 14 amino acids. Germline CDR1 reads SGHAT; CDR2 reads FQNNGV. The CDR3 region is CASSLDVLSGELFF. CDR3 DNA sequence: TGTGCCAGCAGCTTAGATGTATTGTCCGGGGAGCTGTTTTTT.

This clonotype was recorded at least ten times. This chain connects TRBV7-4 to TRBJ1-1; no reliable D call. The CDR3 contains 15 residues. Germline CDR1 is SGHVT and CDR2 is SQSDAQ. The germline V and J ends were trimmed by 5 bases and 1 base, with 14 bases remaining between them. CDR3 nucleotide sequence: TGTGCCAGCAGCACCTCGGGGAGCCGGAACACTGAAGCTTTCTTT. It specifies CASSTSGSRNTEAFF.

The gene calls are TRBV12-3 or TRBV12-4 and TRBJ1-1; D is possibly TRBD1 (5 bases). There are 15 residues in the CDR3. V lost 8 bases and J lost 4, with 20 bases in between. CDR3 protein: CASDRGERGATEAFF. CDR3 nucleotide sequence: TGTGCCAGCGATCGCGGGGAAAGGGGAGCCACTGAAGCTTTCTTT.

Concerning this clonotype: This sequence may be a read error, since a much larger clone differs from it by one base. The chain uses TRBV30 and TRBJ2-2, with D unresolved. The V end was cut by 1 base, the J end by 12 bases, with 9 bases between. The CDR3 is 11 amino acids. Germline lookup yields CDR1 GTSNPN and CDR2 SVGIG (reference sequence). The CDR3 sequence: CAWSELRKLFF. CDR3 coding DNA: TGTGCCTGGAGTGAATTGCGGAAGCTGTTTTTT.

This clonotype was counted only a few times. The chain links TRBV28 to TRBJ2-7; D is tentatively TRBD1 or TRBD2 (5 bases each). The CDR3 is 15 residues long. CDR1 is MDHEN and CDR2 is SYDVKM in the germline V gene. The V end lost 3 bases, the J end lost 1 base, and 13 bases lay between the germline ends. CDR3 sequence: CASSFPGRSSYEQYF. The CDR3 nucleotides read TGTGCCAGCAGTTTCCCGGGACGGTCTTCCTACGAGCAGTACTTC.

This clonotype was seen more than once but under ten times. The chain recombines TRBV6-1 with TRBJ2-7; TRBD1 is a possible D gene (5 bases). The germline CDR1 and CDR2 sequences are MNHNS and SASEGT. Trimming took off 6 bases at V and 4 bases at J, with 10 bases between the two ends. The CDR3 is made up of 12 amino acids. DNA for the CDR3: TGTGCCAGCAGGTCCACAGGTTACGAGCAGTACTTC. Translated, it gives CASRSTGYEQYF.

This clonotype was seen at least ten times. The rearrangement joins TRBV5-1 to TRBJ1-1, with TRBD1 as a possible D gene (6 bases). The CDR3 sequence is 16 residues long. V was trimmed by 0 bases and J by 3 bases, leaving 15 bases between them. Germline V CDR1 and CDR2: SGHRS, YFSETQ. The CDR3 loop reads CASSLGGGKADTEAFF. In DNA, the CDR3 is TGCGCCAGCAGCTTGGGAGGGGGAAAGGCTGACACTGAAGCTTTCTTT.

This clonotype occurred a few times. The rearrangement uses TRBV6-1 and TRBJ1-6; no clear D gene. CDR1 MNHNS and CDR2 SASEGT come from the germline V gene. CDR3 size: 15 residues. V lost 6 bases, J lost 5 bases, and 14 bases lay in between. CDR3 loop: CASSESAGNNSPLHF. The DNA for the CDR3 is TGTGCCAGCAGCGAGTCGGCGGGGAATAATTCACCCCTCCACTTT.

There are many counts of this clonotype. The V call is TRBV7-8, the J call TRBJ2-7; the D gene could be TRBD1 or TRBD2 (5 bases each). The germline V gene has CDR1 SGHVS and CDR2 FQNEAQ. V lost 0 bases to trimming and J lost 3 bases, with 12 bases between them. The CDR3 is made up of 15 amino acids. CDR3 loop: CASSLAGTDLYEQYF. In DNA, the CDR3 is TGTGCCAGCAGCTTAGCCGGGACCGATCTCTACGAGCAGTACTTC.

This clonotype was found many times. This chain connects TRBV18 to TRBJ1-1; perhaps TRBD1 as D (6 bases). Trimming took 6 bases from V and 1 from J, leaving 15 bases between them. The CDR3 consists of 15 residues. Germline CDR1 and CDR2: KGHSH and LQKENI. The CDR3 sequence: CASSYEQGWNTEAFF. As DNA, the CDR3 is TGTGCCAGCTCGTACGAACAGGGTTGGAACACTGAAGCTTTCTTT.

This clonotype has a count of ten or more. The chain uses TRBV25-1 and TRBJ2-5; 8 bases agree with TRBD1. Germline V gene sequence: CDR1 MGHDK, CDR2 SYGVNS. V lost 2 bases to trimming and J lost 1 base; unmatched junction nucleotides: 6. This CDR3 has 16 residues. CDR3 nucleotide sequence: TGTGCCAGCAGTGAAGCACAGGGGGGCCTCCAAGAGACCCAGTACTTC. It translates to CASSEAQGGLQETQYF.

This clonotype was counted ten times or more. The gene calls are TRBV5-1 and TRBJ1-1; 8 bases line up with TRBD1. CDR1 and CDR2 (germline): SGHRS, YFSETQ. The CDR3 contains 16 residues. The ends lost 7 bases at V and 0 bases at J; junction bases unmatched: 11. CDR3 in amino acids: CASRRQGRLMNTEAFF. The CDR3 coding sequence is TGCGCCAGCCGGAGACAGGGGCGACTCATGAACACTGAAGCTTTCTTT.

In this sample, this clonotype turned up many times. V gene TRBV3-1 combines with J gene TRBJ2-7, with TRBD2 identical over 8 bases. This CDR3 is 16 amino acids long. V dropped 3 bases and J dropped 3; count of bases not matched to a gene: 10. Germline V lookup: CDR1 LGHDT, CDR2 YNNKEL (reference sequence). The CDR3 reads CASSQRLASSSYEQYF. The CDR3 DNA is TGTGCCAGCAGCCAGCGACTAGCGAGCTCAAGCTACGAGCAGTACTTC.